The present T cell receptor (beta chain) was sequenced within a study of blood T cells in healthy people across ages. Study-level points and caveats: Higher diversity, along with more naive CD4+ cells, distinguished long-lived donors from aged donors. Total diversity from one million sequenced T cells was likely underestimated.

Looked up from germline, CDR1 is SGHVS and CDR2 is FQNEAQ. The CDR3 runs to 16 residues. J gave up 4 bases and V 4 bases, and 6 bases lay outside the gene matches. As regards this clonotype: What it binds is unknown. This clone may be a read error of a much larger clone one base away.

It was with a sample-barcoded 5' primer and a J-beta primer mix that a second PCR of about 6 to 12 cycles was run. Each cDNA molecule was tagged by a template-switch adaptor that had 12 random nucleotides. TCRdb reanalysed the 5' RACE reads using MiXCR and keeps one entry per CDR3 protein. The sample comprises about 680,000 distinct CDR3 sequences, around 48% of which are singletons, and under 35% rests with the top ten. The receptor's source is a woman aged 55-69 years in good health. The specimen sequenced was blood. This sequence joins TRBV7-8 and TRBJ2-1; 11 bases map to TRBD2. This CDR3 is CASSSPPSGRYNEQFF. The CDR3 nucleotides read TGTGCCAGCAGCTCCCCTCCTAGCGGGAGGTACAATGAGCAGTTCTTC.